Each of the 27 T cell receptor beta chains below was sequenced from the same sample in a study of early T cells in non-severe SARS-CoV-2 infection. MiXCR, run by TCRdb on the 5' RACE reads, gives a single entry per CDR3 protein. Here the sample spans about 60,000 distinct CDR3 sequences, around 5.6% being singletons. The sample consisted of whole blood. These receptors were taken from an adult who was a healthcare worker with PCR-confirmed SARS-CoV-2 infection or an uninfected control (not recorded which).

The table lists this clonotype with many counts. The chain combines TRBV6-5 with TRBJ1-1, with D perhaps TRBD1 (6 bases). Germline V lookup: CDR1 MNHEY, CDR2 SVGAGI. The CDR3 totals 15 residues. V was trimmed by 6 bases and J by 5 bases, leaving 19 bases between them. The CDR3 DNA sequence: TGTGCCAGCAGGGGGGGCCTACAGAGTCGAACTGAAGCTTTCTTT. It specifies CASRGGLQSRTEAFF.

This clonotype showed up just a few times. CDR3 protein: CASRGTGTGMGYGYTF. The CDR3 DNA follows: TGTGCCAGTAGAGGAACCGGGACAGGCATGGGCTATGGCTACACCTTC. This chain joins TRBV19 and TRBJ1-2; TRBD1 aligns across 8 bases. Looked up from germline, CDR1 is LNHDA and CDR2 is SQIVND (reference sequence). This CDR3 has 16 residues. V dropped 6 bases and J dropped 4; count of bases not matched to a gene: 13. Complete variable domain (other parts from reference TRBV19 and TRBJ1-2): DGGITQSPKYLFRKEGQNVTLSCEQNLNHDAMYWYRQDPGQGLRLIYYSQIVNDFQKGDIAEGYSVSREKKESFPLTVTSAQKNPTAFYLCASRGTGTGMGYGYTFGSGTRLTVV.

This clonotype has just a few counts. The rearrangement joins TRBV11-2 to TRBJ2-4; D perhaps matches TRBD2 (6 bases). V lost 0 bases and J 4 bases, leaving 7 bases between the germline ends. Germline V lookup: CDR1 SGHAT, CDR2 FQNNGV. CDR3 length equals 14 residues. The CDR3: CASSLDAGKNIQYF. The CDR3 nucleotides are TGTGCCAGCAGCTTAGACGCGGGAAAAAACATTCAGTACTTC. The whole variable domain, remainder taken from reference TRBV11-2 and TRBJ2-4, is EAGVAQSPRYKIIEKRQSVAFWCNPISGHATLYWYQQILGQGPKLLIQFQNNGVVDDSQLPKDRFSAERLKGVDSTLKIQPAKLEDSAVYLCASSLDAGKNIQYFGAGTRLSVL.

In DNA form, the CDR3 reads TGTGCCAGTAAGACTACAAACCTCAATGAGCAGTTCTTC. It is translated as CASKTTNLNEQFF. The chain uses TRBV19 and TRBJ2-1, with D possibly being TRBD2 (5 bases). Between the trimmed V and J ends, which lost 7 bases and 6 bases, there was a span of 13 bases. The CDR3 length is 13 residues. The germline gives CDR1 LNHDA, CDR2 SQIVND (reference sequence).

This clonotype was found many times. The chain joins TRBV11-2 to TRBJ2-1; TRBD1 agrees at 8 bases. Germline values: CDR1 SGHAT, CDR2 FQNNGV. After removal of 2 bases from V and 9 bases from J, the junction contained 12 bases not matched to a gene. The CDR3 loop spans 16 amino acids. The CDR3 coding sequence is TGTGCCAGCAGCTTAAGCTGGGACAGGAGTATAGGTGAGCAGTTCTTC. Translating it yields CASSLSWDRSIGEQFF.

This clonotype was detected many times. The genes are TRBV10-3 and TRBJ2-7; D is uncertain. The ends were cut back, 6 bases at V and 3 bases at J, with 12 bases in the middle. Germline V gene lookup returns CDR1 ENHRY and CDR2 SYGVKD. The CDR3 length is 13 residues. For the CDR3, the DNA is TGTGCCATCAGCCGGTTAGGCGACTACGAGCAGTACTTC. It codes for CAISRLGDYEQYF.

The chain links TRBV14 to TRBJ1-2, with D possibly TRBD1 on 5 matching bases. This CDR3 comprises 14 residues. Looked up from germline, CDR1 is SGHDN and CDR2 is FVKESK. Trimming stripped 0 bases from V and 7 bases from J, with 12 bases between. The CDR3: CASSQEGRLRGYTF. In nucleotides, the CDR3 is TGTGCCAGCAGCCAAGAGGGGCGACTTCGTGGCTACACCTTC.

With regard to this clonotype: A much bigger clone sits one base away, suggesting this may be a read error. V usage is TRBV10-3 and J usage is TRBJ2-3; 7 nucleotides match TRBD2. The germline V gene has CDR1 ENHRY and CDR2 SYGVKD. The CDR3 covers 13 residues. CDR3: CAMSDWEGDTQYF. The CDR3 DNA is TGTGCCATGAGTGACTGGGAGGGAGATACGCAGTATTTT.

This clonotype was recorded many times. The chain combines TRBV4-3 with TRBJ2-3; D gene uncertain. Trimming removed 1 base at V and 3 bases at J, with 11 bases between. The CDR3 spans 15 residues. CDR1 is LGHNA and CDR2 is YSLEER in the germline V gene. Here the CDR3 reads CASSQVHAMTDTQYF. The CDR3 DNA sequence: TGCGCCAGCAGCCAAGTACACGCGATGACAGATACGCAGTATTTT.

This clonotype was detected ten times or more. V and J are TRBV3-1 and TRBJ2-7; D is perhaps TRBD1 or TRBD2 (5 bases each). V was clipped by 1 base and J by 6 bases, with 16 bases between them. This CDR3 contains 15 residues. Germline assignment: CDR1 LGHDT and CDR2 YNNKEL (reference sequence). The CDR3 DNA is TGTGCCAGCAGCCAAGTCCCCCTGAGGGGTGTCGAGCAGTACTTC. Translating gives CASSQVPLRGVEQYF.

The genes are TRBV28 and TRBJ1-1; D gene uncertain. Deletions cut 6 bases from V and 2 bases from J, with 13 bases between. CDR1 MDHEN and CDR2 SYDVKM come from the germline V gene. The CDR3 sequence is 14 residues long. The CDR3 coding sequence is TGTGCCAGCAGCGGGGTCGACCGTAACACTGAAGCTTTCTTT. This translates into CASSGVDRNTEAFF.

V is TRBV6-4 and J is TRBJ1-1; 9 nucleotides line up with TRBD1. The CDR3 loop spans 15 amino acids. Germline V lookup: CDR1 MRHNA, CDR2 SNTAGT. Trimming took 4 bases from V and 5 from J; bases not matched to a gene: 8. The CDR3 DNA is TGTGCCAGCAGTGCTACAGGGGGCGCGGGGACTGAAGCTTTCTTT. Protein: CASSATGGAGTEAFF.

This clonotype was recorded a few times. The chain employs TRBV6-6 and TRBJ1-1; the D is unclear. The V end was cut by 4 bases, the J end by 1 base, with 10 bases between. Germline values: CDR1 MNHNY, CDR2 SVGAGI (reference sequence). The CDR3 sequence is 14 residues long. The DNA for the CDR3 is TGTGCCAGCAGTTTTCGGGTGGGGAACACTGAAGCTTTCTTT. Protein sequence: CASSFRVGNTEAFF.

This clonotype was recorded at least ten times. The V call is TRBV7-9, the J call TRBJ2-3, with D possibly being TRBD2 (7 bases). This CDR3 has 15 amino acids. V shed 1 base and J shed 5 bases, with 13 bases lying between them. Germline V CDR1 and CDR2: SEHNR, FQNEAQ (reference sequence). The CDR3 sequence: CASSLGGGAKDTQYF. The CDR3, as DNA: TGTGCCAGCAGCTTAGGTGGGGGGGCCAAAGATACGCAGTATTTT.

This clonotype appeared many times. The chain joins TRBV7-6 to TRBJ2-5; no clear D. Trimming shortened V by 2 bases and J by 2 bases, and 9 bases separated the two germline ends. This CDR3 is 14 amino acids long. Germline loops: CDR1 SGHVS, CDR2 FNYEAQ. The CDR3 sequence: CASSLNVGQETQYF. In DNA form, the CDR3 reads TGTGCCAGCAGCTTAAATGTCGGGCAAGAGACCCAGTACTTC.

This chain connects TRBV27 to TRBJ2-7; TRBD1 matches at 8 bases. The CDR3 has 14 amino acids. Germline CDR1 is MNHEY and CDR2 is SMNVEV (reference sequence). V was clipped by 7 bases and J by 6 bases; unmatched bases: 11. DNA of the CDR3: TGTGCCAGCAACTTTTGGGACAGGCCTTTCGAGCAGTACTTC. This sequence encodes CASNFWDRPFEQYF.

This clonotype was counted between two and nine times. The gene calls are TRBV2 and TRBJ2-1; D call uncertain. With 6 bases removed from V and 1 base from J, the gap between germline ends came to 7 bases. The CDR3 has 13 amino acids. CDR1 is SNHLY, CDR2 FYNNEI, per germline. CDR3 protein: CASSRGSYNEQFF. In DNA, the CDR3 is TGTGCCAGCAGCCGAGGTTCCTACAATGAGCAGTTCTTC.

This clonotype was detected a few times. Written as DNA, the CDR3 is TGTGCCAGCAGTCCCAGGACTAGCGGGAGCACAGATACGCAGTATTTT. Amino acid sequence: CASSPRTSGSTDTQYF. The chain employs TRBV7-2 and TRBJ2-3, with 11 bases lining up with TRBD2. The V gene end was trimmed by 6 bases and the J gene end by 0 bases; junction bases not matched to a gene: 5. Germline CDR1 reads SGHTA; CDR2 reads FQGNSA. The CDR3 length is 16 residues.

This clonotype has a handful of counts. The chain has TRBV12-5 and TRBJ1-1, with 11 bases aligning to TRBD1. The length of the CDR3 is 13 residues. The V gene's germline CDR1 is LGHNT and CDR2 FRNRAP. The J segment lost 4 bases and the V segment lost 9 bases, leaving 4 bases of the junction unmatched. The CDR3 DNA sequence: TGTGCTAGCTGGGACAGGGGGGGCACTGAAGCTTTCTTT. Amino acid sequence: CASWDRGGTEAFF.

V usage is TRBV7-3 and J usage is TRBJ2-1, with TRBD1 identical over 8 bases. Germline assignment: CDR1 SGHTA and CDR2 FQGTGA. V gave up 5 bases and J gave up 2 bases; unmatched junction bases: 2. The CDR3 runs to 14 residues. The CDR3 protein is CASSMDRAYNEQFF. The CDR3 region has the DNA TGTGCCAGCAGCATGGACAGGGCCTACAATGAGCAGTTCTTC.

Worth noting for this clonotype: A much larger clonotype is one base distant, so this may be a read error. This chain uses TRBV7-7 with TRBJ1-3, with D perhaps TRBD1 (5 bases). CDR3 length: 13 residues. Germline CDR1 reads SSHAT; CDR2 reads FNYEAQ (reference sequence). The CDR3 loop reads CASSPGRGNTIYF. CDR3 coding DNA: TGTGCTAGCAGCCCAGGGAGGGGAAACACCATATATTTT.

There are a few counts of this clonotype. CDR3 nucleotides: TGCAGCGGGGGGCGAGAGGAGACCCAGTACTTC. It is translated as CSGGREETQYF. The chain carries TRBV29-1 and TRBJ2-5; weak D call: TRBD1 (6 bases). CDR1 and CDR2 (germline): SQVTM, ANQGSEA. The germline V and J ends were trimmed by 7 bases and 5 bases, with 11 bases remaining between them. CDR3 length: 11 residues.

This clonotype occurred many times. The chain has TRBV7-2 and TRBJ2-2; weak D call: TRBD2 (5 bases). This CDR3 contains 15 residues. Germline-derived CDR1 and CDR2 are SGHTA and FQGNSA. Trimming removed 3 bases from V and 5 bases from J, with 13 bases in between. CDR3 DNA sequence: TGTGCCAGCAGCTTCAATAGCGTATTGACCGGGGAGCTGTTTTTT. Its protein product is CASSFNSVLTGELFF.

This sequence joins TRBV11-2 and TRBJ2-4; 8 nucleotides match TRBD1. In germline, CDR1 is SGHAT, CDR2 FQNNGV. This CDR3 has 19 residues. Trimming cost V 2 bases and J 0 bases; bases outside gene matches: 12. This CDR3 reads CASSLISGQGKLAKNIQYF. CDR3 in DNA: TGTGCCAGCAGCTTAATATCAGGACAGGGAAAACTAGCCAAAAACATTCAGTACTTC. The complete variable domain, with remaining parts taken from reference TRBV11-2 and TRBJ2-4, reads EAGVAQSPRYKIIEKRQSVAFWCNPISGHATLYWYQQILGQGPKLLIQFQNNGVVDDSQLPKDRFSAERLKGVDSTLKIQPAKLEDSAVYLCASSLISGQGKLAKNIQYFGAGTRLSVL.

The genes are TRBV10-3 and TRBJ1-2; 7 bases fit TRBD1. Germline CDR1 and CDR2: ENHRY and SYGVKD. The J segment lost 4 bases and the V segment lost 8 bases, leaving 7 bases of the junction unmatched. This CDR3 has 13 amino acids. The CDR3 is CAIAGGRIYGYTF. DNA of the CDR3: TGTGCCATCGCAGGGGGGCGAATCTATGGCTACACCTTC.

The chain combines TRBV15 with TRBJ1-2; TRBD1 is a possible D gene (5 bases). Trimming shortened V by 3 bases and J by 1 base, and 24 bases separated the two germline ends. Germline CDR1 reads LNHNV; CDR2 reads YYDKDF (reference sequence). This CDR3 is 19 amino acids long. The CDR3 DNA sequence: TGTGCCACCAGCAGTCTGCCCCGGGACTGGACGAACTATAACTATGGCTACACCTTC. Translating gives CATSSLPRDWTNYNYGYTF.

This clonotype was counted between two and nine times. The rearrangement uses TRBV2 and TRBJ1-6; D uncertain. CDR3 size: 15 residues. V was clipped by 7 bases and J by 7 bases, with 17 bases between them. Germline V gene lookup returns CDR1 SNHLY and CDR2 FYNNEI. CDR3: CASILGHEGNSPLHF. The DNA for the CDR3 is TGTGCCAGCATTCTCGGTCACGAAGGAAATTCACCCCTCCACTTT.